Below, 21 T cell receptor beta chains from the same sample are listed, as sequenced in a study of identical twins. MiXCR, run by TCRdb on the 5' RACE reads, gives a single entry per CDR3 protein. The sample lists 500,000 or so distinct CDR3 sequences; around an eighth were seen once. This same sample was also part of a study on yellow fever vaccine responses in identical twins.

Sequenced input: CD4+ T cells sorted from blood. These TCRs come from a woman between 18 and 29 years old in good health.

The CDR3 reads CASSPGTREETQYF. CDR3 in DNA: TGCGCCAGCAGCCCCGGGACCAGGGAAGAGACCCAGTACTTC. The chain recombines TRBV5-1 with TRBJ2-5; either TRBD1 or TRBD2 may fit D (5 bases each). There are 14 residues in the CDR3. In germline, CDR1 is SGHRS, CDR2 YFSETQ. V lost 4 bases and J lost 3, with 13 bases in between. Full variable domain (rest looked up from reference TRBV5-1 and TRBJ2-5): KAGVTQTPRYLIKTRGQQVTLSCSPISGHRSVSWYQQTPGQGLQFLFEYFSETQRNKGNFPGRFSGRQFSNSRSEMNVSTLELGDSALYLCASSPGTREETQYFGPGTRLLVL.

In DNA form, the CDR3 reads TGCAGCGCCACAGGGGAAAAACTGTTTTTT. Translation: CSATGEKLFF. This chain links TRBV29-1 with TRBJ1-4, with D maybe TRBD1 (6 bases). Trimming cost V 7 bases and J 8 bases, with 8 bases left between them. CDR3 length: 10 residues. The germline V gene has CDR1 SQVTM and CDR2 ANQGSEA.

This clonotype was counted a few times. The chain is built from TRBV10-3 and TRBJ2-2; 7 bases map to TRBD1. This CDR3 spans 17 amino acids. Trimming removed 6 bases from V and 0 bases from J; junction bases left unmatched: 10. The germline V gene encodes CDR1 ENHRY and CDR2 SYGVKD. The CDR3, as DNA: TGTGCCATCAGGGGAACAGGGGCCACAACGAACACCGGGGAGCTGTTTTTT. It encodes CAIRGTGATTNTGELFF.

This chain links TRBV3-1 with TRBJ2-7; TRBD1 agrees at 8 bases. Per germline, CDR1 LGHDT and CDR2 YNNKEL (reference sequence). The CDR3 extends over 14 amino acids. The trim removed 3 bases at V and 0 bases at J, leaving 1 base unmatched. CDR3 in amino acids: CASSHDRGSYEQYF. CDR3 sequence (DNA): TGTGCCAGCAGCCACGACAGGGGCTCCTACGAGCAGTACTTC.

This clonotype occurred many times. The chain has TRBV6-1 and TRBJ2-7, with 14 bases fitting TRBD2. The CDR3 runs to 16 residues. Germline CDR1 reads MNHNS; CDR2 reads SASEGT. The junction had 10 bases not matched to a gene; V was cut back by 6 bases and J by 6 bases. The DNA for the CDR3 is TGTGCCAGCAGAACGACTAGCGGGAGGGCTGTTGGCGAGCAGTACTTC. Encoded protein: CASRTTSGRAVGEQYF.

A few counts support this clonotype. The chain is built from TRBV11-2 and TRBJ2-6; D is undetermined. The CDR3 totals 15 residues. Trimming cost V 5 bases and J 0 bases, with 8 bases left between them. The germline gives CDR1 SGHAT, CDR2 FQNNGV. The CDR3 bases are TGTGCCAGCAGCCCGAATCCCTCTGGGGCCAACGTCCTGACTTTC. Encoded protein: CASSPNPSGANVLTF.

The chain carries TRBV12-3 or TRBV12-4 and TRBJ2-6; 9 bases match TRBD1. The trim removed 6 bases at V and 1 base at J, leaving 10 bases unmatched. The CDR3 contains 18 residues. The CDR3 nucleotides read TGTGCCAGCAGGAACCGCGGGACAGGGTTTTCTGGGGCCAACGTCCTGACTTTC. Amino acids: CASRNRGTGFSGANVLTF.

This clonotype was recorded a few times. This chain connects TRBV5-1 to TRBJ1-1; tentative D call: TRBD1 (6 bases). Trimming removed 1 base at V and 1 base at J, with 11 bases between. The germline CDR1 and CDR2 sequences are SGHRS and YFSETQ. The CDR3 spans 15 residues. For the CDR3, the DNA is TGCGCCAGCAGCTTGCAGGGGAAGGGGAACACTGAAGCTTTCTTT. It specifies CASSLQGKGNTEAFF.

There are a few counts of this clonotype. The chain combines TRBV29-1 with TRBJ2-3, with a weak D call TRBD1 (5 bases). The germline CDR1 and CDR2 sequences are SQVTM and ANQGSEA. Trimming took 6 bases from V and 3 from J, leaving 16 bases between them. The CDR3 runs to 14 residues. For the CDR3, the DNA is TGCAGCGTCCACCTACCAGGGATTACAGATACGCAGTATTTT. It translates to CSVHLPGITDTQYF.

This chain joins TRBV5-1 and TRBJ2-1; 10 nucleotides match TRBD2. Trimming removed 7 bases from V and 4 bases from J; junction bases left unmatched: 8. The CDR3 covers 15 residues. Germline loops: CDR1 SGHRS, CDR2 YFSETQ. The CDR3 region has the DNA TGCGCCAGCGCCCCGGGACTAGCGAAATACAATGAGCAGTTCTTC. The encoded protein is CASAPGLAKYNEQFF.

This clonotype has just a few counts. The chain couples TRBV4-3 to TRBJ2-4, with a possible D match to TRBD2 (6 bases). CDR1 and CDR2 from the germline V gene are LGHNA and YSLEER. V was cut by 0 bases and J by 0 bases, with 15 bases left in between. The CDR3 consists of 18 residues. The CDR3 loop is CASSQDSVGGIAKNIQYF. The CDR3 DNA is TGCGCCAGCAGCCAAGATAGTGTCGGGGGAATAGCCAAAAACATTCAGTACTTC.

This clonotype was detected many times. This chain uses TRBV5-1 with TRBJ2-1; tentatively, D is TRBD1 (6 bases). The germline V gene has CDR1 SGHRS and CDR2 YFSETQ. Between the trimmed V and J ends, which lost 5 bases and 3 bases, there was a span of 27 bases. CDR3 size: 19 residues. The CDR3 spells CASSWDTNRVDNRYNEQFF. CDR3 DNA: TGCGCCAGCAGTTGGGACACAAATAGAGTGGACAATCGCTACAATGAGCAGTTCTTC. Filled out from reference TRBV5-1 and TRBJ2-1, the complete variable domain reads KAGVTQTPRYLIKTRGQQVTLSCSPISGHRSVSWYQQTPGQGLQFLFEYFSETQRNKGNFPGRFSGRQFSNSRSEMNVSTLELGDSALYLCASSWDTNRVDNRYNEQFFGPGTRLTVL.

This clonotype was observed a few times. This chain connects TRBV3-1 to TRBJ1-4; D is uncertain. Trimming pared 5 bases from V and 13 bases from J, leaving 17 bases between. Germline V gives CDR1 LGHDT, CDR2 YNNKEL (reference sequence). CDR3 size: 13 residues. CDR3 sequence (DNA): TGTGCCAGCAGCGGCAGAGCCGAAGGCGGACTGTTTTTT. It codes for CASSGRAEGGLFF.

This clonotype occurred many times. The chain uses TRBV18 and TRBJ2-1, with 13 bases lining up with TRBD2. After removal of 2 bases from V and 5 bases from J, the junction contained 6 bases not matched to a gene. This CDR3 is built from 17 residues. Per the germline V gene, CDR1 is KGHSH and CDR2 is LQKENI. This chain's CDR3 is CASSPRTSGSPHNEQFF. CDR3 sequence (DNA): TGTGCCAGCTCACCAAGGACTAGCGGGAGTCCCCACAATGAGCAGTTCTTC.

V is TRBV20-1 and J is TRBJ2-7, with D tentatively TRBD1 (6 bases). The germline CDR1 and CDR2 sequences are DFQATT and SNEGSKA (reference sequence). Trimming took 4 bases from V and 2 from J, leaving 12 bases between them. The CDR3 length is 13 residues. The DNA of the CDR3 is TGCAGTGCTATATGGACAGCCACCTACGAGCAGTACTTC. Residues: CSAIWTATYEQYF.

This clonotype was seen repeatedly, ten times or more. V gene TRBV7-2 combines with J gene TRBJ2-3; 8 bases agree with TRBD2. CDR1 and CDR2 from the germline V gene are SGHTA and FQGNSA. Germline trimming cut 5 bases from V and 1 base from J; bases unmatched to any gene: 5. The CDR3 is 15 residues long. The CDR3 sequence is CASSPREGGTDTQYF. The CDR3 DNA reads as TGTGCCAGCAGCCCCCGGGAGGGGGGCACAGATACGCAGTATTTT.

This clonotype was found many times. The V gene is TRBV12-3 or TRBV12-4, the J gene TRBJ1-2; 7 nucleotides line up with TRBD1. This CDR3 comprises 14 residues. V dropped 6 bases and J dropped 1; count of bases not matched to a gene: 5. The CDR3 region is CASRRDSGNYGYTF. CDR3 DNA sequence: TGTGCCAGCAGAAGGGACAGCGGTAACTATGGCTACACCTTC.

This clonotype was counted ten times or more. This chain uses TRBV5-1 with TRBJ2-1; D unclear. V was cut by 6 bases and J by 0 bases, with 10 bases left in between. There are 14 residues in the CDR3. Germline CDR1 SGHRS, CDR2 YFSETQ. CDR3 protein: CASTLVSSYNEQFF. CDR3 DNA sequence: TGCGCCAGCACTCTAGTCAGCTCCTACAATGAGCAGTTCTTC.

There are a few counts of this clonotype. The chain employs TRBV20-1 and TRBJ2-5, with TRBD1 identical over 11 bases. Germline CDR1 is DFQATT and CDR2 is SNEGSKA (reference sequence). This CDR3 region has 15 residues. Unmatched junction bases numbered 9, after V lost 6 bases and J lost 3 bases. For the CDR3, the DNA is TGCAGTGCCAGCAAAGGGACAGGGGGTGAAGAGACCCAGTACTTC. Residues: CSASKGTGGEETQYF.

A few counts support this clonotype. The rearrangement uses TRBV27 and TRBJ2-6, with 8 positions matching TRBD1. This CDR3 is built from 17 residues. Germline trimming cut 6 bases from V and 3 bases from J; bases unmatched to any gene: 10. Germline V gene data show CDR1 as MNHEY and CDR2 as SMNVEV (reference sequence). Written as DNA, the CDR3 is TGTGCCAGCAGCGGGACAGGAGTGGGTGTTGGGGCCAACGTCCTGACTTTC. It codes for CASSGTGVGVGANVLTF.

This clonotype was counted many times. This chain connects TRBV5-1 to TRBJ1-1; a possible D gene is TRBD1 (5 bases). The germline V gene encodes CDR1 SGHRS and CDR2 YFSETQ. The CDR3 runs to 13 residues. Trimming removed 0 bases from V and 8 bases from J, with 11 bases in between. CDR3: CASSLVGPVEAFF. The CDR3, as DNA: TGCGCCAGCAGCTTGGTGGGGCCTGTAGAAGCTTTCTTT.